The 14 T cell receptor beta chains reported below all come from one sample, sequenced in a study of blood T cell repertoires in COVID-19. TCRdb's copy holds only in-frame clones and misses some; the assay was immunoSEQ multiplex PCR. The top ten clones hold about 2.1% of a sample with tens of thousands of clones, 77% of them seen once. Sequences were obtained from peripheral blood. These receptors were collected from a man between 65 and 85 years old with COVID-19, enrolled during active disease.

This clone was detected only a few times. The CDR3 here is CATSPRGTGTEKLFF. In DNA form, the CDR3 reads TGTGCCACCAGCCCGAGGGGGACAGGGACCGAAAAACTGTTTTTT. This chain uses TRBV15 with TRBJ1-4, with 9 bases that match TRBD1. The CDR3 is made up of 15 amino acids. In germline, CDR1 is LNHNV, CDR2 YYDKDF (reference sequence). With 5 bases clipped from V and 8 bases from J, the junction kept 9 bases outside the gene matches.

The genes are TRBV2 and TRBJ2-1; weak D call: TRBD2 (6 bases). The CDR3 has 15 amino acids. The germline V gene encodes CDR1 SNHLY and CDR2 FYNNEI. Between the trimmed V and J ends, which lost 7 bases and 7 bases, there was a span of 20 bases. CDR3 nucleotide sequence: TGTGCCAGCACTTGGGAGGTAGTATCTGGGAATGAGCAGTTCTTC. Its protein is CASTWEVVSGNEQFF.

This clone occurred a few times. The chain is built from TRBV7-2 and TRBJ2-7, with 9 bases matching TRBD2. Trimming removed 8 bases from V and 2 bases from J; junction bases left unmatched: 10. Per germline, CDR1 SGHTA and CDR2 FQGNSA. The CDR3 is made up of 15 amino acids. CDR3 bases: TGTGCCAGCGCCTCTAGCGGGGATATCGCCTACGAGCAGTACTTC. This sequence encodes CASASSGDIAYEQYF.

The chain links TRBV29-1 to TRBJ2-1; tentative D call: TRBD2 (5 bases). The ends were cut back, 1 base at V and 6 bases at J, with 10 bases in the middle. The CDR3 totals 13 residues. Germline V lookup: CDR1 SQVTM, CDR2 ANQGSEA. The CDR3 region is CSVEAPSSNEQFF. In DNA form, the CDR3 reads TGCAGCGTTGAAGCACCTAGCAGCAATGAGCAGTTCTTC.

For the CDR3, the DNA is TGTGCCAGCAGCTTAGATCGGTTCAACGAGCAGTACTTC. Residues: CASSLDRFNEQYF. This chain uses TRBV11-3 with TRBJ2-7; D uncertain. CDR1 and CDR2 (germline): SGHNT, YENEEA. V was trimmed by 0 bases and J by 5 bases, leaving 8 bases between them. This CDR3 has 13 amino acids.

The chain joins TRBV5-1 to TRBJ2-7, with 10 bases matching TRBD1. This CDR3 has 18 residues. Germline V gene data show CDR1 as SGHRS and CDR2 as YFSETQ. The V and J ends lost 0 bases and 2 bases, in that order; junction bases with no gene match: 11. This chain's CDR3 is CASSLGGVGTGVPYEQYF. CDR3 sequence (DNA): TGCGCCAGCAGCTTGGGCGGGGTCGGGACAGGGGTGCCCTACGAGCAGTACTTC. Together with reference TRBV5-1 and TRBJ2-7, the CDR3 gives the full variable domain: KAGVTQTPRYLIKTRGQQVTLSCSPISGHRSVSWYQQTPGQGLQFLFEYFSETQRNKGNFPGRFSGRQFSNSRSEMNVSTLELGDSALYLCASSLGGVGTGVPYEQYFGPGTRLTVT.

The J gene is TRBJ2-2, the V gene TRBV7-2; 7 bases agree with TRBD2. The germline V gene has CDR1 SGHTA and CDR2 FQGNSA. The V gene end was trimmed by 2 bases and the J gene end by 6 bases; junction bases not matched to a gene: 6. CDR3 length equals 15 residues. The CDR3 nucleotides are TGTGCCAGCAGCTTATCGGCGGGAGCCCCCGGGGAGCTGTTTTTT. Translation gives CASSLSAGAPGELFF.

The chain links TRBV5-6 to TRBJ2-2; weak D call: TRBD1 (5 bases). The CDR3 is 14 amino acids. The V end was cut by 3 bases, the J end by 6 bases, with 12 bases between. From germline, CDR1 is SGHDT and CDR2 YYEEEE. CDR3 protein: CASSWGPGAGELFF. The DNA for the CDR3 is TGTGCCAGCAGCTGGGGCCCAGGTGCCGGGGAGCTGTTTTTT. The whole variable domain, filled in from reference TRBV5-6 and TRBJ2-2, reads DAGVTQSPTHLIKTRGQQVTLRCSPKSGHDTVSWYQQALGQGPQFIFQYYEEEERQRGNFPDRFSGHQFPNYSSELNVNALLLGDSALYLCASSWGPGAGELFFGEGSRLTVL.

CDR3 loop: CASSIAAGTASSGANVLTF. CDR3 DNA: TGTGCCAGTAGTATCGCAGCCGGGACAGCAAGCTCTGGGGCCAACGTCCTGACTTTC. V and J are TRBV19 and TRBJ2-6; 7 nucleotides agree with TRBD1. Germline loops: CDR1 LNHDA, CDR2 SQIVND (reference sequence). The CDR3 loop spans 19 amino acids. V gave up 3 bases and J gave up 0 bases; unmatched junction bases: 11.

The chain uses TRBV4-3 and TRBJ1-2; tentatively, D is TRBD1 (5 bases). CDR1 and CDR2 (germline): LGHNA, YSLEER. Trimming removed 3 bases at V and 3 bases at J, with 14 bases between. The CDR3 has 15 residues. CDR3 region: CASSQDRGGYYGYTF. CDR3 nucleotide sequence: TGCGCCAGCAGCCAGGACCGCGGGGGGTACTATGGCTACACCTTC.

The CDR3 DNA is TGTGCCAGCAGTTTTCGCAACAGCGACAGGACAGGGAATAATTCACCCCTCCACTTT. Translation: CASSFRNSDRTGNNSPLHF. This chain links TRBV27 with TRBJ1-6; 8 bases match TRBD1. CDR1 MNHEY and CDR2 SMNVEV come from the germline V gene (reference sequence). V was pared by 3 bases and J by 5 bases, with 15 bases of the junction left unmatched. The CDR3 has 19 residues.

V gene TRBV6-5 combines with J gene TRBJ2-3, with a possible D match to TRBD2 (5 bases). The V gene lost 2 bases and the J gene lost 2 bases, with 11 bases spanning the gap. The CDR3 covers 15 residues. Per germline, CDR1 MNHEY and CDR2 SVGAGI. This CDR3 is CASSYAWTSTDTQYF. The DNA for the CDR3 is TGTGCCAGCAGTTACGCGTGGACTTCCACAGATACGCAGTATTTT.

The gene calls are TRBV3-1 (or the pseudogene TRBV3-2) and TRBJ1-1; D is unresolved. The germline V gene encodes CDR1 LGHDT and CDR2 YNNKEL (reference sequence). This CDR3 contains 13 residues. Between the trimmed V and J ends, which lost 3 bases and 8 bases, there was a span of 13 bases. This chain's CDR3 is CASSQYPAREAFF. The CDR3 region has the DNA TGTGCCAGCAGCCAGTACCCTGCGAGGGAAGCTTTCTTT.

The rearrangement links TRBV10-3 to TRBJ2-7; 11 bases line up with TRBD2. The V and J ends lost 10 bases and 2 bases, in that order; junction bases with no gene match: 4. This CDR3 is 13 amino acids long. Looked up from germline, CDR1 is ENHRY and CDR2 is SYGVKD. CDR3 coding DNA: TGTGCCACTACTAGCGGGAGCCCCTACGAGCAGTACTTC. It yields the protein CATTSGSPYEQYF.